This entry lists 30 T cell receptor beta chains sequenced from one sample in a study of PD-1 blockade in classical Hodgkin lymphoma. Every single patient, without exception, relapsed after autologous stem cell transplantation, and brentuximab vedotin exposure varied. The CD4+ T cells used were purified from thawed PBMCs through magnetic negative selection. Profiling relied on immunoSEQ multiplex PCR, and the TCRdb table lists in-frame clones only, not all of them. The table lists 30,000 to 35,000 clones, 80% to 95% of them singletons. The sequencing used CD4+ T cells from blood, collected at baseline. These TCRs come from a human donor with classical Hodgkin lymphoma.

The rearrangement joins TRBV2 to TRBJ1-5, with D tentatively TRBD1 (5 bases). The germline gives CDR1 SNHLY, CDR2 FYNNEI. Trimming pared 6 bases from V and 4 bases from J, leaving 10 bases between. The CDR3 has 13 residues. In DNA form, the CDR3 reads TGTGCCAGCAGATTCGAGGGGAATCAGCCCCAGCATTTT. Translation: CASRFEGNQPQHF.

This rearrangement joins TRBV28 to TRBJ1-5; TRBD1 matches 9 bases. Per germline, CDR1 MDHEN and CDR2 SYDVKM. This CDR3 is 17 amino acids long. V was clipped by 5 bases and J by 1 base; unmatched bases: 9. In nucleotides, the CDR3 is TGTGCCAGCAGTGGGGGGTGGGACAGGGCCAGCAATCAGCCCCAGCATTTT. Its protein is CASSGGWDRASNQPQHF.

The chain uses TRBV5-4 and TRBJ2-2, with unresolved D. Germline V gives CDR1 SGHNT, CDR2 YYREEE (reference sequence). This CDR3 comprises 15 residues. V shed 3 bases and J shed 1 base, with 10 bases lying between them. The DNA for the CDR3 is TGTGCCAGCAGCTCTATTCTGGGGAACACCGGGGAGCTGTTTTTT. As protein: CASSSILGNTGELFF.

The V call is TRBV6-1, the J call TRBJ1-4, with TRBD1 as a possible D gene (6 bases). Germline V CDR1 and CDR2: MNHNS, SASEGT. The length of the CDR3 is 15 residues. V lost 5 bases to trimming and J lost 6 bases, with 16 bases between them. CDR3 DNA: TGTGCCAGCAGTCCATCGGACAGCTTTTATGAAAAACTGTTTTTT. Protein product: CASSPSDSFYEKLFF.

DNA for the CDR3: TGTGCCAGCTGGGGGACTAGCGGGAGGGCCGATGAGCAGTACTTC. Translated: CASWGTSGRADEQYF. The chain carries TRBV28 and TRBJ2-7; 16 bases are a match to TRBD2. The CDR3 is made up of 15 amino acids. V lost 8 bases and J lost 7; bases outside the gene matches: 8. Germline V gene sequence: CDR1 MDHEN, CDR2 SYDVKM.

The gene calls are TRBV11-3 and TRBJ2-1; 10 bases align to TRBD2. V dropped 5 bases and J dropped 7; count of bases not matched to a gene: 8. This CDR3 is 15 amino acids long. Germline V CDR1 and CDR2: SGHNT, YENEEA. CDR3 nucleotides: TGTGCCAGCAGCGGGCTACTAGCGGGGAAGAATGAGCAGTTCTTC. Amino acid sequence: CASSGLLAGKNEQFF.

The rearrangement links TRBV6-4 to TRBJ1-4; possible D gene TRBD1, 5 bases. CDR1 and CDR2 from the germline V gene are MRHNA and SNTAGT. The CDR3 totals 15 residues. Trimming removed 6 bases from V and 0 bases from J, with 11 bases in between. CDR3 in DNA: TGTGCCAGCAGGGGTGGGGGTCCAACTAATGAAAAACTGTTTTTT. This sequence encodes CASRGGGPTNEKLFF.

The chain is built from TRBV30 and TRBJ2-5; D possibly corresponds to TRBD2 (6 bases). The germline V gene has CDR1 GTSNPN and CDR2 SVGIG (reference sequence). V shed 8 bases and J shed 4 bases, with 11 bases lying between them. This CDR3 is built from 11 residues. The DNA of the CDR3 is TGTGCCGGAGGGACTGCAGAGACCCAGTACTTC. This sequence encodes CAGGTAETQYF.

The gene calls are TRBV19 and TRBJ2-7; D is perhaps TRBD1 (5 bases). V was trimmed by 4 bases and J by 4 bases, leaving 11 bases between them. The germline gives CDR1 LNHDA, CDR2 SQIVND (reference sequence). The CDR3 sequence is 13 residues long. The CDR3 sequence: CASSRNTGYEQYF. CDR3 in DNA: TGTGCCAGTAGTAGAAATACAGGATACGAGCAGTACTTC.

The chain combines TRBV5-1 with TRBJ2-3; 10 bases are a match to TRBD1. The V segment lost 5 bases and the J segment 1 base; nucleotides outside the gene matches: 7. Per germline, CDR1 SGHRS and CDR2 YFSETQ. This CDR3 has 16 amino acids. CDR3 nucleotide sequence: TGCGCCAGCAGACCGACAGGGGGCGTACGCACAGATACGCAGTATTTT. Translated, it gives CASRPTGGVRTDTQYF.

This clone turned up a few times. This chain joins TRBV29-1 and TRBJ1-2; weak D call: TRBD1 (5 bases). Per the germline V gene, CDR1 is SQVTM and CDR2 is ANQGSEA. Deletions cut 6 bases from V and 6 bases from J, with 14 bases between. The CDR3 is made up of 12 amino acids. The CDR3 loop is CSVGPRGDGYTF. The CDR3 region has the DNA TGCAGCGTGGGACCCCGGGGAGATGGCTACACCTTC.

V and J are TRBV14 and TRBJ2-1, with D possibly matching TRBD1 (5 bases). Trimming left V 1 base short and J 1 base short, with 11 bases between. The CDR3 is 16 residues long. The germline CDR1 and CDR2 sequences are SGHDN and FVKESK. CDR3 sequence reads: CASSQGQPRSYNEQFF. For the CDR3, the DNA is TGTGCCAGCAGCCAAGGACAGCCTAGGTCCTACAATGAGCAGTTCTTC.

This rearrangement joins TRBV28 to TRBJ1-5; D is undetermined. Germline-derived CDR1 and CDR2 are MDHEN and SYDVKM. This CDR3 has 12 residues. V was shortened by 9 bases and J by 5 bases, with 11 bases between the two germline ends. CDR3 sequence reads: CASSPLYQPQHF. CDR3 nucleotides: TGTGCCAGTTCACCCTTGTATCAGCCCCAGCATTTT.

This clone was detected only a few times. This sequence joins TRBV27 and TRBJ1-2; TRBD1 is a possible D gene (5 bases). Germline V lookup: CDR1 MNHEY, CDR2 SMNVEV (reference sequence). Trimming removed 3 bases at V and 1 base at J, with 9 bases between. The length of the CDR3 is 14 residues. The CDR3 spells CASSFGRDNYGYTF. The CDR3 DNA reads as TGTGCCAGCAGTTTCGGCAGGGATAACTATGGCTACACCTTC.

J is TRBJ1-3 and V is TRBV10-3, with D perhaps TRBD1 (5 bases). Between the trimmed V and J ends, which lost 7 bases and 4 bases, there was a span of 11 bases. The CDR3 consists of 13 residues. Germline loops: CDR1 ENHRY, CDR2 SYGVKD. CDR3 coding DNA: TGTGCCATCACCCTGGGGCGCGGAAACACCATATATTTT. This codes for CAITLGRGNTIYF.

This chain links TRBV6-5 with TRBJ2-6, with a possible D match to TRBD2 (5 bases). V was shortened by 9 bases and J by 3 bases, with 15 bases between the two germline ends. CDR1 and CDR2 from the germline V gene are MNHEY and SVGAGI. The CDR3 loop spans 15 amino acids. CDR3 sequence (DNA): TGTGCCAGTATGCGATCTGGAGGTGGGGCCAACGTCCTGACTTTC. It encodes CASMRSGGGANVLTF.

The V call is TRBV9, the J call TRBJ1-3; D remains unclear. V was shortened by 7 bases and J by 0 bases, with 14 bases between the two germline ends. Germline V lookup: CDR1 SGDLS, CDR2 YYNGEE. The CDR3 consists of 15 residues. CDR3 nucleotides: TGTGCCAGCTCGCGACGGCTGAGCTCTGGAAACACCATATATTTT. Translating gives CASSRRLSSGNTIYF. Full variable domain (remainder filled in from reference TRBV9 and TRBJ1-3): DSGVTQTPKHLITATGQRVTLRCSPRSGDLSVYWYQQSLDQGLQFLIQYYNGEERAKGNILERFSAQQFPDLHSELNLSSLELGDSALYFCASSRRLSSGNTIYFGEGSWLTVV.

This rearrangement joins TRBV10-2 to TRBJ2-7, with no clear D. The CDR3 runs to 12 residues. Deletions cut 3 bases from V and 3 bases from J, with 6 bases between. CDR1 is WSHSY and CDR2 is SAAADI in the germline V gene. CDR3 residues: CASSEGSYEQYF. The CDR3 nucleotides read TGCGCCAGCAGTGAAGGCAGCTACGAGCAGTACTTC.

The J gene is TRBJ1-1, the V gene TRBV9; a weak D match, TRBD1 (5 bases). V gave up 0 bases and J gave up 5 bases, with 11 bases separating them. Germline CDR1 and CDR2: SGDLS and YYNGEE. The CDR3 has 14 amino acids. The CDR3 here is CASSVGAEGTEAFF. DNA for the CDR3: TGTGCCAGCAGCGTAGGGGCTGAGGGGACTGAAGCTTTCTTT.

The rearrangement joins TRBV28 to TRBJ1-4, with 8 positions matching TRBD1. The trim removed 5 bases at V and 7 bases at J, leaving 6 bases unmatched. The CDR3 has 14 amino acids. Per germline, CDR1 MDHEN and CDR2 SYDVKM. CDR3 sequence: CASSTDREGEKLFF. CDR3 bases: TGTGCCAGCAGTACGGACAGGGAAGGTGAAAAACTGTTTTTT.

The sample holds a few counts of this clone. The CDR3 DNA is TGTGCCAGTAGTATGGGCACTGAGACCCAGTACTTC. Translating gives CASSMGTETQYF. The chain links TRBV19 to TRBJ2-5; no definite D call. Germline CDR1 LNHDA, CDR2 SQIVND (reference sequence). This CDR3 comprises 12 residues. The V gene lost 3 bases and the J gene lost 5 bases, with 7 bases spanning the gap.

This chain links TRBV2 with TRBJ2-7; D possibly corresponds to TRBD2 (6 bases). From germline, CDR1 is SNHLY and CDR2 FYNNEI. The CDR3 consists of 12 residues. V was trimmed by 10 bases and J by 1 base, leaving 11 bases between them. CDR3 nucleotides: TGTGCCAAGGGACTCGCGTCCTACGAGCAGTACTTC. Protein sequence: CAKGLASYEQYF.

The V call is TRBV11-2, the J call TRBJ2-1; TRBD2 might be the D (5 bases). Germline loops: CDR1 SGHAT, CDR2 FQNNGV. V was clipped by 3 bases and J by 9 bases, with 12 bases between them. This CDR3 spans 13 amino acids. CDR3 sequence (DNA): TGTGCCAGCAGCTTTGAGAGGGTCGGTGAGCAGTTCTTC. The encoded protein is CASSFERVGEQFF.

The V call is TRBV6-6, the J call TRBJ1-2; 10 bases align to TRBD1. This CDR3 is 14 amino acids long. Germline lookup yields CDR1 MNHNY and CDR2 SVGAGI (reference sequence). Germline trimming cut 7 bases from V and 4 bases from J; bases unmatched to any gene: 6. The CDR3, as DNA: TGTGCCAGCAAGCCAGGGACAGGGGCCTATGGCTACACCTTC. Encoded protein: CASKPGTGAYGYTF.

The chain links TRBV27 to TRBJ2-7; 8 bases are a match to TRBD1. This CDR3 has 15 residues. Germline V gives CDR1 MNHEY, CDR2 SMNVEV (reference sequence). V dropped 6 bases and J dropped 2; count of bases not matched to a gene: 9. For the CDR3, the DNA is TGTGCCAGCAGCCCACGGACAGGGATTCCCTACGAGCAGTACTTC. Translating it yields CASSPRTGIPYEQYF.

The chain is built from TRBV9 and TRBJ2-1; 12 bases line up with TRBD1. The CDR3 consists of 16 residues. V shed 4 bases and J 5 bases; nucleotides not matched to a gene: 7. CDR1 and CDR2 (germline): SGDLS, YYNGEE. The CDR3 sequence is CASSPWGQGANNEQFF. CDR3 in DNA: TGTGCCAGCAGCCCTTGGGGACAGGGGGCCAACAATGAGCAGTTCTTC.

The chain joins TRBV29-1 to TRBJ1-1; possible D gene TRBD1, 6 bases. Trimming removed 8 bases from V and 2 bases from J, with 15 bases in between. Germline-derived CDR1 and CDR2 are SQVTM and ANQGSEA. The CDR3 consists of 13 residues. CDR3 residues: CSYGVGGNTEAFF. The CDR3 region has the DNA TGCAGCTACGGGGTGGGGGGCAACACTGAAGCTTTCTTT.

This rearrangement joins TRBV19 to TRBJ2-7; D gene unclear. Trimming cost V 7 bases and J 6 bases, with 22 bases left between them. CDR3 length equals 15 residues. Per germline, CDR1 LNHDA and CDR2 SQIVND (reference sequence). CDR3 nucleotides: TGTGCCAGTACCCGAGGAGAGGTCTTCGGTAGCGAGCAGTACTTC. Translation: CASTRGEVFGSEQYF.

This rearrangement joins TRBV5-5 to TRBJ1-2; D is possibly TRBD1 (6 bases). CDR1 and CDR2 (germline): SGHKS, YYEKEE (reference sequence). CDR3 length: 15 amino acids. The V end was cut by 4 bases, the J end by 8 bases, with 21 bases between. In nucleotides, the CDR3 is TGTGCCAGCAGCAGGGCCGGGACACCTACAGACGGCTACACCTTC. This translates into CASSRAGTPTDGYTF.

The V and J genes are TRBV6-5 and TRBJ2-7; 7 bases are a match to TRBD1. Germline assignment: CDR1 MNHEY and CDR2 SVGAGI. V shed 5 bases and J 4 bases; nucleotides not matched to a gene: 8. The CDR3 totals 14 residues. CDR3 loop: CASSPPTGTYEQYF. The CDR3, as DNA: TGTGCCAGCAGTCCTCCGACAGGGACATACGAGCAGTACTTC.